The 4 T cell receptor beta chains presented below share a single source sample, sequenced in a study of T cells in Graves' hyperthyroidism and ophthalmopathy. It was RNA transcripts that yielded the amplified TCR beta CDR3 regions. During a first-round RT-PCR of the TCR CDR3, the HTBI primer set was used. TCRdb re-analysed the multiplex PCR reads in MiXCR, keeping a single row per CDR3 protein. Of 600,000 to 750,000 distinct CDR3 sequences in the sample, 17% were seen once. Input material: blood. The receptors come from a man aged 45-65 years with Graves' hyperthyroidism.

This clonotype was seen many times. The chain uses TRBV27 and TRBJ2-7; possibly TRBD2 for D (5 bases). This CDR3 contains 16 residues. Per the germline V gene, CDR1 is MNHEY and CDR2 is SMNVEV (reference sequence). V lost 5 bases and J lost 7, with 24 bases in between. The chain's CDR3 is CASSPISLPAAGEQYF. CDR3 bases: TGTGCCAGCAGTCCTATAAGTCTACCAGCGGCGGGTGAGCAGTACTTC.

In its sample, this clonotype was seen a few times. This chain connects TRBV19 to TRBJ2-3, with 9 bases that match TRBD1. The length of the CDR3 is 16 residues. Germline CDR1 reads LNHDA; CDR2 reads SQIVND (reference sequence). V trimming: 4 bases; J trimming: 4 bases; junction bases outside the gene matches: 9. The CDR3 reads CASSTNRGLGSDTQYF. In DNA, the CDR3 is TGTGCCAGTAGTACGAACAGGGGGCTTGGATCAGATACGCAGTATTTT.

This clonotype was seen ten or more times. The CDR3 bases are TGCAGTGCTAGGCGGGGGCCTAGCTCCTACGAGCAGTACTTC. It translates to CSARRGPSSYEQYF. V is TRBV20-1 and J is TRBJ2-7; possibly TRBD2 for D (7 bases). The ends were cut back, 3 bases at V and 0 bases at J, with 12 bases in the middle. This CDR3 has 14 residues. Germline V gives CDR1 DFQATT, CDR2 SNEGSKA (reference sequence).

The sample holds a few counts of this clonotype. A single base separates this from a much larger clone, so it may be a read error. As the CDR3 is not closed by the conserved phenylalanine or tryptophan, this likely results from a read error. The J gene is TRBJ1-2, the V gene TRBV28; possible D gene TRBD1, 5 bases. CDR1 is MDHEN, CDR2 SYDVKM, per germline. V gave up 7 bases and J gave up 6 bases, with 21 bases separating them. This CDR3 region has 15 residues. The CDR3 nucleotides are TGTGCCAGCAACCTTCCGGGACCGGGACGCGATGGCTACACCCTC. Translated: CASNLPGPGRDGYTL.